The 8 T cell receptor beta chains presented below share a single source sample, sequenced in a study of shared clonotypes between healthy human individuals. Assay: immunoSEQ multiplex PCR; the TCRdb copy retains only in-frame clones and omits some. Of 2 million to 3 million clones detected, over 85% appear once; the ten largest clones hold over 0.12%. Sequenced sample: naive CD4+ T cells sorted from blood. Specified subset: CD45RA+ positively selected. The receptors derive from a man between 18 and 35 years old in good health.

This chain connects TRBV30 to TRBJ2-7; unclear D gene. Germline-derived CDR1 and CDR2 are GTSNPN and SVGIG (reference sequence). V dropped 4 bases and J dropped 2 bases, with 9 bases sitting between them. This CDR3 is built from 12 residues. CDR3 sequence (DNA): TGTGCCTGGAAGGAGAACCCCTACGAGCAGTACTTC. The encoded protein is CAWKENPYEQYF.

With respect to this clone: At the DNA level, this CDR3 is encoded by other sequences in the same sample as well. The chain combines TRBV30 with TRBJ2-3; TRBD1 matches at 8 bases. This CDR3 has 13 residues. Germline V CDR1 and CDR2: GTSNPN, SVGIG (reference sequence). The junction had 6 bases not matched to a gene; V was cut back by 4 bases and J by 6 bases. CDR3 region: CAWTQGAGDTQYF. CDR3 nucleotide sequence: TGTGCCTGGACCCAGGGGGCGGGGGATACGCAGTATTTT.

This chain connects TRBV10-3 to TRBJ2-1; the match to TRBD2 covers 9 bases. The V segment lost 6 bases and the J segment 0 bases; nucleotides outside the gene matches: 6. Germline lookup yields CDR1 ENHRY and CDR2 SYGVKD. This CDR3 region has 16 residues. The CDR3 here is CAISATSGRSYNEQFF. The CDR3 region has the DNA TGTGCCATCAGCGCGACTAGCGGCCGCTCCTACAATGAGCAGTTCTTC.

The chain uses TRBV7-9 and TRBJ2-2; D is perhaps TRBD1 (5 bases). The CDR3 consists of 14 residues. CDR1 and CDR2 from the germline V gene are SEHNR and FQNEAQ (reference sequence). Deletions cut 5 bases from V and 7 bases from J, with 14 bases between. The CDR3 loop is CASSLTEPHGELFF. The CDR3 nucleotides read TGTGCCAGCAGCCTGACAGAGCCTCACGGGGAGCTGTTTTTT.

This chain connects TRBV7-2 to TRBJ2-7; 8 bases line up with TRBD2. CDR3 length equals 16 residues. Trimming at V came to 1 base and at J to 3 bases, leaving 8 bases not matched to a gene. The V gene's germline CDR1 is SGHTA and CDR2 FQGNSA. The CDR3 spells CASSLVAGPTLYEQYF. DNA for the CDR3: TGTGCCAGCAGCTTAGTAGCGGGACCCACCCTCTACGAGCAGTACTTC.

This clone has just one count. The genes are TRBV2 and TRBJ1-2; D ambiguous. Per the germline V gene, CDR1 is SNHLY and CDR2 is FYNNEI. This CDR3 is 14 amino acids long. The V end was cut by 2 bases, the J end by 0 bases, with 7 bases between. In DNA, the CDR3 is TGTGCCAGCAGTGAATCTACTTCTAACTATGGCTACACCTTC. As protein: CASSESTSNYGYTF.

This chain links TRBV7-3 with TRBJ2-7; D is possibly TRBD2 (5 bases). CDR3 length: 14 amino acids. Trimming took 1 base from V and 6 from J, leaving 13 bases between them. The V gene's germline CDR1 is SGHTA and CDR2 FQGTGA. The CDR3 loop reads CASSLIGGTGEQYF. The CDR3, as DNA: TGTGCCAGCAGCTTAATTGGAGGAACGGGCGAGCAGTACTTC.

The J gene is TRBJ2-1, the V gene TRBV9, with 8 nucleotides matching TRBD1. This CDR3 has 17 amino acids. J lost 4 bases, V lost 3 bases, and 12 bases had no gene match. Per the germline V gene, CDR1 is SGDLS and CDR2 is YYNGEE. The CDR3 DNA reads TGTGCCAGCAGCGGGAGGACAGGGCAAGGGGTTTACAATGAGCAGTTCTTC. This codes for CASSGRTGQGVYNEQFF.